The subject of this entry is one T cell receptor beta chain. V trimming: 5 bases; J trimming: 7 bases; junction bases outside the gene matches: 17. Germline V gives CDR1 MNHEY, CDR2 SMNVEV (reference sequence). The CDR3 consists of 19 residues. This entry is derived from a study of blood T cell repertoires in COVID-19. Sequenced by immunoSEQ multiplex PCR; TCRdb stores in-frame clones only, minus some. The sample shows over 200,000 clones, under 85% of them seen only once. The sample was PBMCs or T cells enriched from blood (not recorded which). The chain has TRBV27 and TRBJ1-6; TRBD1 matches at 10 bases. The TCR comes from a man between 60 and 75 years old who had recovered from COVID-19. The CDR3 DNA follows: TGTGCCAGCAGTCCGAAAAGACAGGGGGCCTCTTTGTTAAATTCACCCCTCCACTTT. Translating it yields CASSPKRQGASLLNSPLHF.